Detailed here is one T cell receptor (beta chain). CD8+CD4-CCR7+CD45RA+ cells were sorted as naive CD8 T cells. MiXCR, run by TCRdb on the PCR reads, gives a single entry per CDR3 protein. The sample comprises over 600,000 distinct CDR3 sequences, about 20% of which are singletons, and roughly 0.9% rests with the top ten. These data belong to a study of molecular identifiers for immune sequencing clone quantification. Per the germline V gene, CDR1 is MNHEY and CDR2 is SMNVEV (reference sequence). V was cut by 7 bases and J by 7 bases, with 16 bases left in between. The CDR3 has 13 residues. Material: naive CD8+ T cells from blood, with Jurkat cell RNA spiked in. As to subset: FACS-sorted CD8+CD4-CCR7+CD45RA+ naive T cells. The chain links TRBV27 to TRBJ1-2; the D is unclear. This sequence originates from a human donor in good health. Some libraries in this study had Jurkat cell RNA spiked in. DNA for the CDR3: TGTGCCAGCAAGGCGGGCGTACCCTGTGGCTACACCTTC. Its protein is CASKAGVPCGYTF.